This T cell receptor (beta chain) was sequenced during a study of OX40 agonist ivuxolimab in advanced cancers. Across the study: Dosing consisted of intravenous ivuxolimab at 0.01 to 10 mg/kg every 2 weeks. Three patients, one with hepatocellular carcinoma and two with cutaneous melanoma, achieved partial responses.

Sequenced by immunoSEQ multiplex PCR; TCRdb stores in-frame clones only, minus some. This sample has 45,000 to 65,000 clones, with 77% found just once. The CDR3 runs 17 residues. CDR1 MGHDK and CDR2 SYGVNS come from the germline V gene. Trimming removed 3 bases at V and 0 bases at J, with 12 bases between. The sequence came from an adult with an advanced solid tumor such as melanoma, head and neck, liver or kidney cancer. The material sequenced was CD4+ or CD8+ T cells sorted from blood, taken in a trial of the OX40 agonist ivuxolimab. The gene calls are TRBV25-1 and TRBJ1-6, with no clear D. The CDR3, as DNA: TGTGCCAGCAGTGATTTAAAACATAGCTCCTATAATTCACCCCTCCACTTT. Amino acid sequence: CASSDLKHSSYNSPLHF.